These 9 T cell receptor beta chains originate from one sample sequenced in a study of radiotherapy plus CTLA-4 blockade in lung cancer. Here immunoSEQ multiplex PCR was the method, and the copy in TCRdb shows in-frame clones only, minus some. The sample records about 49,000 clones, approximately 81% being singletons. Sequenced material: peripheral blood, taken from a patient treated with radiotherapy plus ipilimumab. These receptors were taken from a human donor with non-small cell lung cancer whose response to radiotherapy plus ipilimumab could not be evaluated.

A single count supports this clone. V and J are TRBV30 and TRBJ2-5; TRBD2 might be the D (5 bases). V lost 0 bases and J 7 bases, leaving 9 bases between the germline ends. The CDR3 has 12 residues. From germline, CDR1 is GTSNPN and CDR2 SVGIG (reference sequence). The CDR3 DNA is TGTGCCTGGAGTGTCGGGGAAGGGACCCAGTACTTC. Its protein is CAWSVGEGTQYF.

The chain has TRBV19 and TRBJ2-3; D not certain. Between the trimmed V and J ends, which lost 7 bases and 2 bases, there was a span of 4 bases. This CDR3 comprises 11 residues. CDR1 is LNHDA and CDR2 is SQIVND in the germline V gene (reference sequence). CDR3 nucleotides: TGTGCCAGTACAAACACAGATACGCAGTATTTT. It is translated as CASTNTDTQYF.

This clone was detected only a few times. This chain uses TRBV7-9 with TRBJ2-2; TRBD1 aligns across 9 bases. This CDR3 is 16 amino acids long. The germline V gene encodes CDR1 SEHNR and CDR2 FQNEAQ (reference sequence). Unmatched junction bases numbered 5, after V lost 5 bases and J lost 1 base. The CDR3: CASSKQGALNTGELFF. CDR3 DNA: TGTGCCAGCAGCAAACAGGGGGCCCTGAACACCGGGGAGCTGTTTTTT. The full variable domain, in which reference TRBV7-9 and TRBJ2-2 provide the parts outside the CDR3, is DTGVSQNPRHKITKRGQNVTFRCDPISEHNRLYWYRQTLGQGPEFLTYFQNEAQLEKSRLLSDRFSAERPKGSFSTLEIQRTEQGDSAMYLCASSKQGALNTGELFFGEGSRLTVL.

The chain employs TRBV28 and TRBJ2-1; 11 bases fit TRBD2. The CDR3 is made up of 16 amino acids. V was pared by 5 bases and J by 4 bases, with 7 bases of the junction left unmatched. Germline V lookup: CDR1 MDHEN, CDR2 SYDVKM. The CDR3 nucleotides read TGTGCCAGCAGTCCCCGGACTAGCGGGTGGTACAATGAGCAGTTCTTC. It specifies CASSPRTSGWYNEQFF.

This chain uses TRBV9 with TRBJ2-2; 7 positions match TRBD1. Germline V gene lookup returns CDR1 SGDLS and CDR2 YYNGEE. Trimming cost V 0 bases and J 5 bases; bases outside gene matches: 7. This CDR3 has 16 amino acids. The CDR3 loop reads CASSVVEGARTGELFF. CDR3 nucleotides: TGTGCCAGCAGCGTAGTAGAGGGGGCTCGGACCGGGGAGCTGTTTTTT.

The chain couples TRBV7-2 to TRBJ1-4; D gene ambiguous. The CDR3 runs to 13 residues. Deletions cut 5 bases from V and 5 bases from J, with 9 bases between. The V gene's germline CDR1 is SGHTA and CDR2 FQGNSA. CDR3 residues: CASSLIRNEKLFF. DNA for the CDR3: TGTGCCAGCAGCCTGATCAGGAATGAAAAACTGTTTTTT.

V usage is TRBV2 and J usage is TRBJ1-5; D possibly corresponds to TRBD1 (5 bases). V was pared by 3 bases and J by 3 bases, with 12 bases between. The CDR3 covers 15 residues. The germline V gene encodes CDR1 SNHLY and CDR2 FYNNEI. The CDR3 spells CASSEGGVPNQPQHF. The CDR3 nucleotides read TGTGCCAGCAGTGAGGGGGGGGTCCCCAATCAGCCCCAGCATTTT. The complete variable domain, with remaining parts taken from reference TRBV2 and TRBJ1-5, reads EPEVTQTPSHQVTQMGQEVILRCVPISNHLYFYWYRQILGQKVEFLVSFYNNEISEKSEIFDDQFSVERPDGSNFTLKIRSTKLEDSAMYFCASSEGGVPNQPQHFGDGTRLSIL.

The chain employs TRBV6-4 and TRBJ2-1; 7 bases are shared with TRBD2. The CDR3 covers 15 residues. V trimming: 2 bases; J trimming: 5 bases; junction bases outside the gene matches: 6. Germline CDR1 reads MRHNA; CDR2 reads SNTAGT. CDR3 protein: CASSDGSGVNNEQFF. CDR3 nucleotide sequence: TGTGCCAGCAGTGACGGAAGCGGGGTGAACAATGAGCAGTTCTTC.

This clone occurred once. The rearrangement links TRBV7-3 to TRBJ1-6; perhaps TRBD1 as D (6 bases). V was shortened by 5 bases and J by 6 bases, with 11 bases between the two germline ends. The germline V gene has CDR1 SGHTA and CDR2 FQGTGA. The CDR3 contains 14 residues. The CDR3 bases are TGTGCCAGCAGCCTCGAAGGGGGTAATTCACCCCTCCACTTT. As protein: CASSLEGGNSPLHF.